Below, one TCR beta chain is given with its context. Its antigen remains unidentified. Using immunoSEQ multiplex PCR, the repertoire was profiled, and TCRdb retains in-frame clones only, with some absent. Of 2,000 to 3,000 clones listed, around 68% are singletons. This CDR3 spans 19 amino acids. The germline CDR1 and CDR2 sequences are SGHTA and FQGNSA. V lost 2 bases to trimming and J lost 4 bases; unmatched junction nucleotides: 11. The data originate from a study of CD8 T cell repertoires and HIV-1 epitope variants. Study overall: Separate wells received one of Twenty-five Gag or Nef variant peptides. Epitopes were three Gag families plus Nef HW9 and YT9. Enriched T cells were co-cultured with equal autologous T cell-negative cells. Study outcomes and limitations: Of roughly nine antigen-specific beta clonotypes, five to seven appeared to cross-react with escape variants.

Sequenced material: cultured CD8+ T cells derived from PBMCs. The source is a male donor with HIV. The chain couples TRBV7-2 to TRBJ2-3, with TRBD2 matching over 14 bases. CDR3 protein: CASSLNPRTSGRWADTQYF. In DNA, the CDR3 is TGTGCCAGCAGCTTAAACCCAAGGACTAGCGGGAGGTGGGCAGATACGCAGTATTTT.